The rows below give T cell receptor beta chains drawn from one sample of a study of T-cell reconstitution after alpha-beta-depleted transplantation in children. Each CDR3 protein is one row after TCRdb ran MiXCR on the PCR reads. Seen here are some 240,000 distinct CDR3 sequences, around 12% observed once, and the top ten hold approximately 2.9%. Sequencing was performed on PBMCs from the stem cell graft donor, taken from the stem cell graft. The receptor source for this set is a human donor who donated a stem cell graft to a child with acute lymphoblastic leukemia. Each CDR3 is given with its conserved first and last residue. Each record gives: clone size, V gene, D gene, J gene, CDR3 protein, CDR3 DNA. The D gene is left open where the match is weak. Where a row states a size, it is once, few, many or the class of an expanded clone; other rows omit it.

many	TRBV2	TRBD2	TRBJ2-1	CASKRDGGYNEQFF	TGTGCCAGCAAGCGGGACGGTGGATACAATGAGCAGTTCTTC
many	TRBV20-1	TRBD2	TRBJ2-7	CSASVSGGGGEQYF	TGCAGTGCTAGTGTTTCGGGGGGTGGTGGCGAGCAGTACTTC
few	TRBV7-9	NA	TRBJ1-1	CASSLEGGWTTEAFF	TGTGCCAGCAGCTTAGAGGGGGGGTGGACAACTGAAGCTTTCTTT
many	TRBV20-1	TRBD2	TRBJ2-1	CSASKASSGYNNEQFF	TGCAGTGCTAGTAAAGCGTCTAGCGGGTATAACAATGAGCAGTTCTTC
NA	TRBV12-3/TRBV12-4	NA	TRBJ2-2	CASRAGVRTGELFF	TGTGCCAGCAGGGCAGGGGTACGGACCGGGGAGCTGTTTTTT
many	TRBV12-3/TRBV12-4	NA	TRBJ1-1	CASTAGDGTEAFF	TGTGCCAGCACCGCAGGAGACGGCACTGAAGCTTTCTTT
many	TRBV29-1	NA	TRBJ1-2	CSVALKGNYGYTF	TGCAGCGTTGCGTTGAAGGGCAACTATGGCTACACCTTC
many	TRBV19	TRBD2	TRBJ2-3	CASSTGTSGGRRTQYF	TGTGCCAGTAGTACCGGGACTAGCGGGGGTCGGAGAACGCAGTATTTT
NA	TRBV7-3	NA	TRBJ2-2	CASSLTSSLTRTGELFF	TGTGCCAGCAGCTTAACGTCGAGCTTGACTCGCACCGGGGAGCTGTTTTTT
many	TRBV20-1	NA	TRBJ2-5	CSAIHKETQYF	TGCAGTGCTATTCATAAAGAGACCCAGTACTTC
few	TRBV11-2	NA	TRBJ1-3	CASSFGGTIYF	TGTGCCAGCAGCTTCGGTGGCACCATATATTTT
many	TRBV27	NA	TRBJ1-1	CASSVTWPNTEAFF	TGTGCCAGCAGTGTGACCTGGCCGAACACTGAAGCTTTCTTT
many	TRBV12-3/TRBV12-4	NA	TRBJ2-7	CASSPRGGPSYEQYF	TGTGCCAGCAGTCCCAGGGGGGGACCCTCCTACGAGCAGTACTTC
NA	TRBV7-2	TRBD1	TRBJ1-1	CASSLGGLRDSEAFF	TGTGCCAGCAGCTTAGGGGGGCTCCGGGACAGTGAAGCTTTCTTT
many	TRBV9	NA	TRBJ1-5	CASSVGSNQPQHF	TGTGCCAGCAGCGTAGGCAGCAATCAGCCCCAGCATTTT
many	TRBV7-2	TRBD2	TRBJ2-7	CASSLSSGPYEQYF	TGTGCCAGCAGCTTATCTAGCGGCCCCTACGAGCAGTACTTC
few	TRBV6-1	NA	TRBJ2-4	CASSGGFGNIQYF	TGTGCCAGCAGCGGAGGGTTCGGGAACATTCAGTACTTC
many	TRBV20-1	NA	TRBJ2-7	CSARVQVIRDNRDYEQYF	TGCAGTGCTAGAGTCCAGGTTATTCGGGACAACCGAGACTACGAGCAGTACTTC
NA	TRBV10-3	NA	TRBJ2-3	CATLAASTDTQYF	TGTGCCACCTTAGCGGCTAGCACAGATACGCAGTATTTT
few	TRBV29-1	TRBD1	TRBJ1-2	CSVEDRVGYTF	TGCAGCGTCGAGGACAGGGTTGGCTACACCTTC
NA	TRBV28	NA	TRBJ2-5	CASSLDPGEETQYF	TGTGCCAGCAGTTTAGACCCTGGCGAAGAGACCCAGTACTTC
few	TRBV3-1	TRBD2	TRBJ2-5	CASSQEGTGTSGRWRETQYF	TGTGCCAGCAGCCAGGAGGGGACCGGGACTAGCGGGAGATGGCGGGAGACCCAGTACTTC
many	TRBV20-1	TRBD1	TRBJ2-3	CSARIRQGRTDTQYF	TGCAGTGCTAGAATTCGACAGGGTCGCACAGATACGCAGTATTTT
many	TRBV9	TRBD2	TRBJ2-1	CASSVRLAGGSYNEQFF	TGTGCCAGCAGCGTAAGACTAGCGGGGGGGTCCTACAATGAGCAGTTCTTC
many	TRBV5-1	TRBD1	TRBJ1-1	CASTPGQGIEEAFF	TGCGCCAGCACTCCGGGACAGGGTATCGAAGAAGCTTTCTTT
many	TRBV5-1	NA	TRBJ1-2	CASSLTAANYGYTF	TGCGCCAGCAGCTTGACAGCAGCTAACTATGGCTACACCTTC
NA	TRBV18	NA	TRBJ2-5	CASSPGQKEETQYF	TGTGCCAGCTCACCAGGGCAGAAGGAAGAGACCCAGTACTTC
NA	TRBV30	NA	TRBJ2-7	CAWSVRQDEQYF	TGTGCCTGGAGTGTACGGCAGGACGAGCAGTACTTC
many	TRBV29-1	TRBD2	TRBJ2-7	CSVGTSGSDYEQYF	TGCAGCGTGGGTACTAGCGGGAGTGATTACGAGCAGTACTTC
many	TRBV3-1	TRBD1	TRBJ2-2	CASSRGQGYAGELFF	TGTGCCAGCAGCCGGGGACAGGGTTATGCCGGGGAGCTGTTTTTT
many	TRBV5-1	TRBD2	TRBJ2-7	CASSLELAGGHEQYF	TGCGCCAGCAGCTTGGAGCTAGCGGGAGGACACGAGCAGTACTTC
many	TRBV12-3/TRBV12-4	NA	TRBJ2-3	CASSTTGFTDTQYF	TGTGCCAGCAGCACGACAGGATTTACAGATACGCAGTATTTT
many	TRBV12-3/TRBV12-4	NA	TRBJ2-5	CASTYRVAETQYF	TGTGCCAGCACCTACAGGGTCGCAGAGACCCAGTACTTC
many	TRBV6-1	NA	TRBJ1-5	CASSLLAGNQPQHF	TGTGCCAGCAGCCTACTTGCGGGCAATCAGCCCCAGCATTTT
many	TRBV5-1	NA	TRBJ1-5	CASSSGGDRTQPQHF	TGCGCCAGCAGCTCGGGGGGTGACAGAACTCAGCCCCAGCATTTT